These 23 T cell receptor beta chains were all obtained from the same sample, sequenced in a study of blood T cells in healthy people across ages. It was with a sample-barcoded 5' primer and a J-beta primer mix that a second PCR of about 7 to 12 cycles was run. TCRdb itself ran the 5' RACE reads through MiXCR, one entry per CDR3 protein. The table includes around 710,000 distinct CDR3 sequences, roughly 43% detected once. Sequencing was done on a sample of blood. The receptors come from a woman aged 60 to 75 in good health.

This clonotype was detected only a few times. The chain recombines TRBV4-1 with TRBJ2-1; perhaps D is TRBD1 or TRBD2 (5 bases each). From germline, CDR1 is MGHRA and CDR2 YSYEKL. With 0 bases removed from V and 9 bases from J, the gap between germline ends came to 18 bases. The CDR3 consists of 16 residues. CDR3 in amino acids: CASSQDPGQAMGEQFF. CDR3 DNA: TGCGCCAGCAGCCAAGATCCGGGGCAGGCGATGGGTGAGCAGTTCTTC.

The J gene is TRBJ2-5, the V gene TRBV11-2; 9 nucleotides agree with TRBD1. This CDR3 contains 15 residues. Unmatched junction bases numbered 15, after V lost 5 bases and J lost 11 bases. Germline V gene lookup returns CDR1 SGHAT and CDR2 FQNNGV. The CDR3 loop reads CASSQGDREYNEQYF. The CDR3 coding sequence is TGTGCCAGCAGCCAAGGGGACAGGGAGTACAATGAGCAGTACTTC.

The chain couples TRBV7-2 to TRBJ2-7, with no clear D. The V and J ends lost 4 bases and 2 bases respectively, with 12 bases between them. CDR3 size: 14 residues. Germline loops: CDR1 SGHTA, CDR2 FQGNSA. The CDR3 bases are TGTGCCAGCAGCTCTCTGGCGTCAACCTACGAGCAGTACGTC. Protein: CASSSLASTYEQYV.

The gene calls are TRBV6-5 and TRBJ2-5; TRBD2 is a possible D gene (6 bases). V was pared by 0 bases and J by 4 bases, with 12 bases between. The CDR3 is 15 residues long. CDR1 and CDR2 (germline): MNHEY, SVGAGI. The CDR3 DNA reads TGTGCCAGCAGTTACTCGATCCGGGGGAGAGAGACCCAGTACTTC. This translates into CASSYSIRGRETQYF.

This clonotype was recorded a few times. The chain joins TRBV20-1 to TRBJ2-7, with 8 positions matching TRBD2. This CDR3 comprises 16 residues. Germline CDR1 and CDR2: DFQATT and SNEGSKA (reference sequence). Trimming at V came to 2 bases and at J to 5 bases, leaving 14 bases not matched to a gene. This CDR3 reads CSARYPRGGSRNEQYF. DNA of the CDR3: TGCAGTGCTAGATACCCCCGGGGGGGCTCTAGGAACGAGCAGTACTTC.

On this clonotype itself: One end of the junction varies from germline; a read error may be responsible. The chain joins TRBV10-3 to TRBJ2-7; unclear D gene. This CDR3 contains 12 residues. The germline CDR1 and CDR2 sequences are ENHRY and SYGVKD. In DNA form, the CDR3 reads TGTGCCACCAGTGATCGCTCCTACGAGCAGTACTTC. Its protein product is CATSDRSYEQYF.

To note about this clonotype: Compared with germline, one end of the junction differs, possibly owing to a read error. The gene calls are TRBV24-1 and TRBJ1-4; maybe TRBD1 (6 bases). Germline CDR1 is KGHDR and CDR2 is SFDVKD. CDR3 length equals 14 residues. The CDR3 DNA is TGCGCCACCAGGGCAGGGGTCGACGGTGAAAAACTGTTTTTT. Translated, it gives CATRAGVDGEKLFF.

The chain uses TRBV11-2 and TRBJ2-5, with D possibly being TRBD1 (6 bases). The CDR3 length is 15 residues. Between the trimmed V and J ends, which lost 3 bases and 7 bases, there was a span of 18 bases. The germline V gene has CDR1 SGHAT and CDR2 FQNNGV. The CDR3 sequence is CASSFRTQGVGTQYF. As DNA, the CDR3 is TGTGCCAGCAGCTTCCGGACACAGGGAGTAGGGACCCAGTACTTC.

V and J are TRBV7-9 and TRBJ1-2; tentatively, D is TRBD1 (6 bases). Germline CDR1 is SEHNR and CDR2 is FQNEAQ (reference sequence). This CDR3 contains 15 residues. V lost 1 base to trimming and J lost 10 bases, with 19 bases between them. The CDR3 sequence is CASSLERGDEKFYTF. CDR3 nucleotides: TGTGCCAGCAGCTTAGAAAGGGGGGATGAGAAGTTCTACACCTTC.

The CDR3 protein is CATGDTDQPQHF. The CDR3 bases are TGTGCCACGGGGGACACCGATCAGCCCCAGCATTTT. This chain uses TRBV15 with TRBJ1-5, with D possibly matching TRBD1 (6 bases). Trimming pared 9 bases from V and 5 bases from J, leaving 11 bases between. This CDR3 has 12 amino acids. The germline V gene has CDR1 LNHNV and CDR2 YYDKDF (reference sequence).

The V and J genes are TRBV28 and TRBJ2-7; TRBD2 aligns across 7 bases. The J call may be incorrect, as the DNA end agrees better with TRBJ2-5. The CDR3 consists of 13 residues. Looked up from germline, CDR1 is MDHEN and CDR2 is SYDVKM. The DNA of the CDR3 is TGTGCCAGCAGGACGGGACTATCGAAGACCCAGTACTTC. Its protein is CASRTGLSKTQYF.

J is TRBJ1-4 and V is TRBV12-3 or TRBV12-4; tentative D call: TRBD1 (6 bases). Trimming took off 2 bases at V and 7 bases at J, with 17 bases between the two ends. The CDR3 length is 16 residues. The CDR3 here is CASSLKVRGRGEKLFF. The CDR3 DNA is TGTGCCAGCAGTTTAAAAGTCAGGGGCAGGGGTGAAAAACTGTTTTTT.

V gene TRBV15 combines with J gene TRBJ2-7; tentative D call: TRBD2 (6 bases). V was shortened by 1 base and J by 4 bases, with 14 bases between the two germline ends. The CDR3 covers 15 residues. The V gene's germline CDR1 is LNHNV and CDR2 YYDKDF (reference sequence). CDR3 in DNA: TGTGCCACCAGCAGAGGTAATGTGGAGGGGTACGAGCAGTACTTC. It is translated as CATSRGNVEGYEQYF. The full variable domain, its missing parts supplied by reference TRBV15 and TRBJ2-7, is DAMVIQNPRYQVTQFGKPVTLSCSQTLNHNVMYWYQQKSSQAPKLLFHYYDKDFNNEADTPDNFQSRRPNTSFCFLDIRSPGLGDTAMYLCATSRGNVEGYEQYFGPGTRLTVT.

The chain carries TRBV7-8 and TRBJ2-7; 8 bases are a match to TRBD2. Germline CDR1 and CDR2: SGHVS and FQNEAQ. This CDR3 is built from 20 residues. Trimming at V came to 4 bases and at J to 4 bases, leaving 24 bases not matched to a gene. In DNA, the CDR3 is TGTGCCAGCAGCTCCTTCACCAAAATTCTCGCTAGCGGGTTCTCTTACGAGCAGTACTTC. This translates into CASSSFTKILASGFSYEQYF.

This clonotype occurred many times. The genes are TRBV5-1 and TRBJ2-1, with TRBD1 identical over 9 bases. Germline V gene data show CDR1 as SGHRS and CDR2 as YFSETQ. The CDR3 runs to 16 residues. V gave up 2 bases and J gave up 2 bases; unmatched junction bases: 5. The CDR3 protein is CASSFGDRGTYNEQFF. CDR3 coding DNA: TGCGCCAGCAGCTTCGGTGACAGGGGGACCTACAATGAGCAGTTCTTC.

The table lists this clonotype with a few counts. The CDR3 is CASSLSGLAGFAADTQYF. DNA of the CDR3: TGTGCCAGCAGCTTGTCGGGACTAGCGGGATTCGCGGCAGATACGCAGTATTTT. The gene calls are TRBV5-5 and TRBJ2-3; 13 bases fit TRBD2. From germline, CDR1 is SGHKS and CDR2 YYEKEE (reference sequence). The CDR3 runs 18 residues. After removal of 1 base from V and 4 bases from J, the junction contained 9 bases not matched to a gene.

This chain links TRBV2 with TRBJ1-1; D gene uncertain. The CDR3 totals 14 residues. Germline lookup yields CDR1 SNHLY and CDR2 FYNNEI. Trimming took 3 bases from V and 0 from J, leaving 8 bases between them. The CDR3 DNA is TGTGCCAGCAGTGACCGGGCAGTGAACACTGAAGCTTTCTTT. It is translated as CASSDRAVNTEAFF.

This clonotype was seen repeatedly, ten times or more. The gene calls are TRBV5-1 and TRBJ2-1, with TRBD2 identical over 14 bases. CDR1 is SGHRS and CDR2 is YFSETQ in the germline V gene. The CDR3 is 15 amino acids. The V gene end was trimmed by 3 bases and the J gene end by 7 bases; junction bases not matched to a gene: 3. CDR3 nucleotides: TGCGCCAGCAGCTCAGGGACTAGCGGGAGTAATGAGCAGTTCTTC. The encoded protein is CASSSGTSGSNEQFF.

V usage is TRBV27 and J usage is TRBJ2-6; no firm D call. V shed 5 bases and J shed 0 bases, with 8 bases lying between them. The CDR3 is 15 residues long. The germline CDR1 and CDR2 sequences are MNHEY and SMNVEV (reference sequence). Here the CDR3 reads CASSKPGSGANVLTF. DNA for the CDR3: TGTGCCAGCAGTAAACCCGGCTCTGGGGCCAACGTCCTGACTTTC.

The V call is TRBV5-1, the J call TRBJ1-3; TRBD1 agrees at 7 bases. The CDR3 is 15 amino acids. V lost 4 bases to trimming and J lost 0 bases; unmatched junction nucleotides: 4. CDR1 is SGHRS, CDR2 YFSETQ, per germline. The CDR3 DNA follows: TGCGCCAGCAGCCATGGGACAGACTCTGGAAACACCATATATTTT. This sequence encodes CASSHGTDSGNTIYF.

The chain joins TRBV27 to TRBJ1-2, with a tentative D call TRBD1 (5 bases). Trimming stripped 5 bases from V and 5 bases from J, with 24 bases between. CDR3 size: 17 residues. Looked up from germline, CDR1 is MNHEY and CDR2 is SMNVEV (reference sequence). CDR3 DNA sequence: TGTGCCAGCAGTGGGGGTGTATTCGGACTCCCGGGGTATGGCTACACCTTC. Amino acids: CASSGGVFGLPGYGYTF.

This clonotype was seen a handful of times. The J gene is TRBJ2-7, the V gene TRBV25-1, with D hard to call. This CDR3 region has 15 residues. In germline, CDR1 is MGHDK, CDR2 SYGVNS. Trimming left V 1 base short and J 7 bases short, with 17 bases between. The CDR3 DNA sequence: TGTGCCAGCAGTGAATTCGGCGGACCCTCGAGGGAGCAGTACTTC. Translation: CASSEFGGPSREQYF.

In this sample, this clonotype turned up a few times. This rearrangement joins TRBV7-9 to TRBJ2-1, with 7 bases that match TRBD2. Per germline, CDR1 SEHNR and CDR2 FQNEAQ (reference sequence). This CDR3 is built from 15 residues. V shed 2 bases, J shed 4 bases, and the junction held 5 bases outside the gene matches. Written as DNA, the CDR3 is TGTGCCAGCAGCTTAACGGCTAGCGGATACAATGAGCAGTTCTTC. It specifies CASSLTASGYNEQFF.